This T cell receptor (beta chain) was observed in a study of shared clonotypes between healthy human individuals. The V and J ends lost 4 bases and 6 bases, in that order; junction bases with no gene match: 6. This CDR3 spans 15 amino acids. Germline V CDR1 and CDR2: SGHNT, YYREEE (reference sequence). Notes on this clone: Its antigen is as yet unknown.

As defined, naive CD8 cells were CD45RO-negative and positively selected for CCR7, with terminally differentiated effector memory CD45RA+ cells excluded. The study's findings and limits: Represented diversity, genetic and exposure-history alike, was limited by few donors.

The repertoire was sequenced with immunoSEQ multiplex PCR; TCRdb's copy has only in-frame clones and lacks some. Among 1.5 million to 2.5 million clones listed, approximately 94% were seen once. This rearrangement joins TRBV5-4 to TRBJ1-6; 8 positions match TRBD1. Sequencing input: naive CD8+ T cells sorted from blood. The sequence derives from a man in his late teens or twenties in good health. The CDR3 sequence: CASSLTGEVNSPLHF. The CDR3 DNA reads as TGTGCCAGCAGCCTGACAGGGGAAGTTAATTCACCCCTCCACTTT.